This entry lists 12 T cell receptor beta chains sequenced from one sample in a study of early T cells in non-severe SARS-CoV-2 infection. TCRdb fed the 5' RACE reads into MiXCR, producing one record per CDR3 protein. In the table there are some 40,000 distinct CDR3 sequences, over 4.5% of which are singletons. Sequenced material: whole blood. These receptors were collected from an adult who was a healthcare worker with PCR-confirmed SARS-CoV-2 infection or an uninfected control (not recorded which).

This sequence joins TRBV28 and TRBJ1-2, with 11 positions matching TRBD1. The V and J ends lost 5 bases and 10 bases, in that order; junction bases with no gene match: 9. The CDR3 totals 14 residues. Germline CDR1 MDHEN, CDR2 SYDVKM. CDR3 nucleotides: TGTGCCAGCAGTCTCCCGGGACAGGGGGAGACCTACACCTTC. Translation: CASSLPGQGETYTF.

The sample holds a few counts of this clonotype. V gene TRBV15 combines with J gene TRBJ1-1, with 7 bases matching TRBD1. From germline, CDR1 is LNHNV and CDR2 YYDKDF (reference sequence). Losses at the gene ends were 5 bases for V and 10 bases for J; bases not matched to a gene: 10. The CDR3 totals 13 residues. Here the CDR3 DNA reads TGTGCCACCAGCGAGTGGACAGGCTCGGGAGCTTTCTTT. It codes for CATSEWTGSGAFF.

The J gene is TRBJ2-5, the V gene TRBV2; 11 nucleotides agree with TRBD2. Germline CDR1 and CDR2: SNHLY and FYNNEI. J gave up 6 bases and V 0 bases, and 6 bases lay outside the gene matches. The CDR3 sequence is 16 residues long. DNA for the CDR3: TGTGCCAGCAGTGAAGCGATTAGCGGGAGGGGGAAGACCCAGTACTTC. It translates to CASSEAISGRGKTQYF.

This clonotype occurred a few times. The rearrangement links TRBV10-3 to TRBJ1-2; 7 positions agree with TRBD1. In germline, CDR1 is ENHRY, CDR2 SYGVKD. This CDR3 spans 13 amino acids. Unmatched junction bases numbered 9, after V lost 9 bases and J lost 5 bases. CDR3 in DNA: TGTGCCATTAGGACAGGCGTTAATTATGGCTACACCTTC. Translation: CAIRTGVNYGYTF.

There are many counts of this clonotype. The chain employs TRBV29-1 and TRBJ2-3; D call uncertain. This CDR3 region has 14 residues. V shed 1 base and J shed 1 base, with 9 bases lying between them. Per germline, CDR1 SQVTM and CDR2 ANQGSEA. The CDR3 DNA follows: TGCAGCGTTGAAGTCCTCGCCGGCACAGATACGCAGTATTTT. This encodes CSVEVLAGTDTQYF.

The chain links TRBV18 to TRBJ1-2; 11 bases fit TRBD1. The CDR3 spans 15 residues. The junction had 2 bases not matched to a gene; V was cut back by 0 bases and J by 5 bases. Germline CDR1 and CDR2: KGHSH and LQKENI. The CDR3 here is CASSPPGQGEYGYTF. In DNA form, the CDR3 reads TGTGCCAGCTCACCACCGGGACAGGGGGAGTATGGCTACACCTTC.

This clonotype was seen ten or more times. This chain joins TRBV13 and TRBJ2-5, with 8 bases identical to TRBD1. The CDR3 runs 13 residues. The germline V gene encodes CDR1 PRHDT and CDR2 FYEKMQ (reference sequence). Trimming at V came to 7 bases and at J to 5 bases, leaving 6 bases not matched to a gene. CDR3 nucleotide sequence: TGTGCCAGCAATCATCGGACAGGGGAGACCCAGTACTTC. This encodes CASNHRTGETQYF.

This clonotype was picked up many times. This rearrangement joins TRBV6-5 to TRBJ1-4; D ambiguous. Trimming pared 6 bases from V and 4 bases from J, leaving 21 bases between. The CDR3 has 17 residues. In germline, CDR1 is MNHEY, CDR2 SVGAGI. The CDR3 spells CASRLRAGEGINEKLFF. The DNA for the CDR3 is TGTGCCAGCAGACTAAGGGCCGGGGAAGGAATTAATGAAAAACTGTTTTTT.

Ten or more counts support this clonotype. This chain joins TRBV18 and TRBJ2-1; 11 nucleotides agree with TRBD2. Germline V gene data show CDR1 as KGHSH and CDR2 as LQKENI. V dropped 3 bases and J dropped 5; count of bases not matched to a gene: 6. The CDR3 covers 16 residues. DNA for the CDR3: TGTGCCAGCTCACCCCCGGGACTAGCGGTTGACAATGAGCAGTTCTTC. Translated, it gives CASSPPGLAVDNEQFF.

This chain uses TRBV27 with TRBJ2-3; 8 nucleotides line up with TRBD2. CDR3 length: 16 amino acids. V lost 6 bases to trimming and J lost 4 bases; unmatched junction nucleotides: 12. Germline-derived CDR1 and CDR2 are MNHEY and SMNVEV (reference sequence). CDR3 DNA sequence: TGTGCCAGCAGGCTACTCCGGGGCGGGAGGTCAGATACGCAGTATTTT. Amino acid sequence: CASRLLRGGRSDTQYF.

The chain is built from TRBV29-1 and TRBJ2-1, with D perhaps matching TRBD2 (5 bases). The CDR3 consists of 8 residues. Germline CDR1 and CDR2: SQVTM and ANQGSEA. Trimming took 7 bases from V and 10 from J, leaving 5 bases between them. The DNA for the CDR3 is TGCAGCGCGGGGGAGCAGTTCTTC. This sequence encodes CSAGEQFF.

The chain employs TRBV6-6 and TRBJ2-7; D not resolved. CDR3 length: 12 residues. Trimming stripped 11 bases from V and 0 bases from J, with 11 bases between. CDR1 and CDR2 (germline): MNHNY, SVGAGI (reference sequence). CDR3 nucleotides: TGTGCCGCTCTTTCTACCTCCTACGAGCAGTACTTC. Residues: CAALSTSYEQYF.